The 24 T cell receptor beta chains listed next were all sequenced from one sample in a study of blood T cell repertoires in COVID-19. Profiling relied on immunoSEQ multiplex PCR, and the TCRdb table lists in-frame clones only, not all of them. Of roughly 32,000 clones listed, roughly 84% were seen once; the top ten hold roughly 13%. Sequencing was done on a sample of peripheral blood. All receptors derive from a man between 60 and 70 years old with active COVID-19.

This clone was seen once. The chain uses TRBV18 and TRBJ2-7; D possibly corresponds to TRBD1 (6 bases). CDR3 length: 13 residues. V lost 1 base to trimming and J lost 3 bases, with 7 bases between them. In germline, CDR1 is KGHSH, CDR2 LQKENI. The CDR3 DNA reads TGTGCCAGCTCACCACTACAGGGCTACGAGCAGTACTTC. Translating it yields CASSPLQGYEQYF.

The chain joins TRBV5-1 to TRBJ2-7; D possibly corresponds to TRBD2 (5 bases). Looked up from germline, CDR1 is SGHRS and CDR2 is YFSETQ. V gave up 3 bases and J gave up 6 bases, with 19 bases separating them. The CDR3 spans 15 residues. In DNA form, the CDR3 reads TGCGCCAGCAGCTCCCGAGTGGGGAATGAGGGCGAGCAGTACTTC. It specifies CASSSRVGNEGEQYF.

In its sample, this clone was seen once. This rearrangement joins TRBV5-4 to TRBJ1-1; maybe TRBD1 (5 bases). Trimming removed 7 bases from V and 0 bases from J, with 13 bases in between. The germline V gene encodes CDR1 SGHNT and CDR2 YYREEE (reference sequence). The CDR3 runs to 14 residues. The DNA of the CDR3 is TGTGCCAGCCAAATGGACACCATGAACACTGAAGCTTTCTTT. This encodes CASQMDTMNTEAFF.

CDR3 sequence (DNA): TGTGCCAGCAGCCAAGGACGGGTCTCTGGAAACACCATATATTTT. It yields the protein CASSQGRVSGNTIYF. The V and J genes are TRBV3-1 (or the pseudogene TRBV3-2) and TRBJ1-3; D not certain. Germline V gives CDR1 LGHDT, CDR2 YNNKEL (reference sequence). This CDR3 has 15 amino acids. Trimming cost V 1 base and J 0 bases, with 7 bases left between them.

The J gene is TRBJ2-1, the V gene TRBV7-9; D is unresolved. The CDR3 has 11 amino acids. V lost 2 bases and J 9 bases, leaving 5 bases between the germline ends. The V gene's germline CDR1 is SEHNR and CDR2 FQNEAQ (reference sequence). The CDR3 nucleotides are TGTGCCAGCAGCTTAAACACTGAGCAGTTCTTC. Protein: CASSLNTEQFF.

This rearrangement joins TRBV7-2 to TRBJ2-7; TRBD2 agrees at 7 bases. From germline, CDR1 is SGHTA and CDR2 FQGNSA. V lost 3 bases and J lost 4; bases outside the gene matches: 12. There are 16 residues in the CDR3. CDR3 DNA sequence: TGTGCCAGCAGCTTGAGAGCTGGCGGGAGTCGGTACGAGCAGTACTTC. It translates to CASSLRAGGSRYEQYF.

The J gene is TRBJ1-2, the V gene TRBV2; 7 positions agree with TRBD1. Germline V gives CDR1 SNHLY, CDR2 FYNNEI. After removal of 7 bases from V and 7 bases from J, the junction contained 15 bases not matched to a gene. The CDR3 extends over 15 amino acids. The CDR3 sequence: CASTLTGQRAGGYTF. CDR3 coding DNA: TGTGCCAGCACCCTGACGGGACAGAGGGCTGGTGGCTACACCTTC.

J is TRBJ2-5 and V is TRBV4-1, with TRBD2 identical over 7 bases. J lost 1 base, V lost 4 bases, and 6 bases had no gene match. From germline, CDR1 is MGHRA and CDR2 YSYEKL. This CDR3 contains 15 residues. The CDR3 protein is CASSRGSGFQETQYF. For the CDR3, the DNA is TGCGCCAGCAGCCGCGGGAGCGGCTTCCAAGAGACCCAGTACTTC.

CDR3 protein: CASSYSSGLAKNIQYF. The CDR3 DNA reads as TGTGCCAGCAGTTACTCTAGCGGATTAGCCAAAAACATTCAGTACTTC. The chain carries TRBV6-5 and TRBJ2-4; TRBD2 might be the D (6 bases). The germline CDR1 and CDR2 sequences are MNHEY and SVGAGI. There are 16 residues in the CDR3. Trimming removed 0 bases from V and 0 bases from J, with 9 bases in between.

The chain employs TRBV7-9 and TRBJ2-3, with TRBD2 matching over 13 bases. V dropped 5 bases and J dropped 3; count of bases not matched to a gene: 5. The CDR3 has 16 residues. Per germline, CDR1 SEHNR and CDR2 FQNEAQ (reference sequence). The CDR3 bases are TGTGCCAGCAGCCCAGGGACTAGCGGGGCGACAGATACGCAGTATTTT. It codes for CASSPGTSGATDTQYF.

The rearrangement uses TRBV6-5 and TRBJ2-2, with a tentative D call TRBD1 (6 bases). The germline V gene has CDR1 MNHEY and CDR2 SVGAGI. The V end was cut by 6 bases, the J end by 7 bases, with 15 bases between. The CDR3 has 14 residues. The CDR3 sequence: CASSPGTIGGELFF. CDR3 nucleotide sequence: TGTGCCAGCAGCCCCGGGACAATCGGCGGGGAGCTGTTTTTT.

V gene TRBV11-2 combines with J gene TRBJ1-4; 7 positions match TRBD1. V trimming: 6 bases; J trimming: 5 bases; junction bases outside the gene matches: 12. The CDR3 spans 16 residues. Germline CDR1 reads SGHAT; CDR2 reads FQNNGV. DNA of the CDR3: TGTGCCAGCAGTTTGGGGCGGGGCAGGGGGAATGAAAAACTGTTTTTT. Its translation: CASSLGRGRGNEKLFF. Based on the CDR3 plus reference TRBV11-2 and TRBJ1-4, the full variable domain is EAGVAQSPRYKIIEKRQSVAFWCNPISGHATLYWYQQILGQGPKLLIQFQNNGVVDDSQLPKDRFSAERLKGVDSTLKIQPAKLEDSAVYLCASSLGRGRGNEKLFFGSGTQLSVL.

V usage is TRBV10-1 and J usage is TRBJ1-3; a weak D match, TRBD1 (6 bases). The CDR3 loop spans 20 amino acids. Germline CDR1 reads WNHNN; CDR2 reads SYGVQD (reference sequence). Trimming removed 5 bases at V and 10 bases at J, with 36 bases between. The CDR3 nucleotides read TGCGCCAGCAGTTGTCCGGGACAAGAAAGATCGAAGACTTGGAACGGAACCATATATTTT. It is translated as CASSCPGQERSKTWNGTIYF.

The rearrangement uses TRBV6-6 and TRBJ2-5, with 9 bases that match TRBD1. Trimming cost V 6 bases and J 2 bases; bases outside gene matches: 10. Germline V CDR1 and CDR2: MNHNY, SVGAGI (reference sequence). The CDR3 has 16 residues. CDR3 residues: CASSGRDRDYQETQYF. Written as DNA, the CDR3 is TGTGCCAGCAGCGGAAGGGACAGGGACTATCAAGAGACCCAGTACTTC.

For the CDR3, the DNA is TGTGCTAGTGGTTTGGGTCTTCGCACAGATACGCAGTATTTT. Its translation: CASGLGLRTDTQYF. V is TRBV12-5 and J is TRBJ2-3; no clear D gene. The ends were cut back, 1 base at V and 1 base at J, with 6 bases in the middle. This CDR3 comprises 14 residues. Germline V gene lookup returns CDR1 LGHNT and CDR2 FRNRAP.

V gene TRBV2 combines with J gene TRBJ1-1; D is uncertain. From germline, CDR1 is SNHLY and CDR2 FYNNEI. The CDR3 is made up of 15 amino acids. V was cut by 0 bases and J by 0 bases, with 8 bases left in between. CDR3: CASSEAERMNTEAFF. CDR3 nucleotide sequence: TGTGCCAGCAGTGAAGCGGAGCGGATGAACACTGAAGCTTTCTTT.

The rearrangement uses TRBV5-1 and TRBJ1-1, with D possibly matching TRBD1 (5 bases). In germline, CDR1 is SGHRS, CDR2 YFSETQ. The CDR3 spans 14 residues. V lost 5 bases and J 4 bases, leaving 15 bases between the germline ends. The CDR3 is CASRVAGVGTEAFF. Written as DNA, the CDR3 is TGCGCCAGCAGAGTTGCGGGGGTAGGCACTGAAGCTTTCTTT.

CDR3 region: CASRGPGQQETQYF. Written as DNA, the CDR3 is TGTGCCAGCAGAGGCCCGGGACAGCAAGAGACCCAGTACTTC. The J gene is TRBJ2-5, the V gene TRBV2; 7 nucleotides agree with TRBD1. This CDR3 is 14 amino acids long. J lost 2 bases, V lost 6 bases, and 6 bases had no gene match. The germline V gene encodes CDR1 SNHLY and CDR2 FYNNEI. The entire variable domain, with the rest obtained from reference TRBV2 and TRBJ2-5, is as follows: EPEVTQTPSHQVTQMGQEVILRCVPISNHLYFYWYRQILGQKVEFLVSFYNNEISEKSEIFDDQFSVERPDGSNFTLKIRSTKLEDSAMYFCASRGPGQQETQYFGPGTRLLVL.

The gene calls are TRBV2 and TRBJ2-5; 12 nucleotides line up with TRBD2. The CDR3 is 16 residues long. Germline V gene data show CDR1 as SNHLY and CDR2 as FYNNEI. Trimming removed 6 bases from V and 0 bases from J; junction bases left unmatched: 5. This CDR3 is CASRTTSGGYQETQYF. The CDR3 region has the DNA TGTGCCAGCAGGACCACTAGCGGGGGGTACCAAGAGACCCAGTACTTC.

The CDR3 nucleotides are TGTGCCAGCAGCCGCTCCTTATACCCAGCGGGGTTCAATGAGCAGTTCTTC. It is translated as CASSRSLYPAGFNEQFF. The V gene is TRBV13, the J gene TRBJ2-1; TRBD2 aligns across 7 bases. Germline-derived CDR1 and CDR2 are PRHDT and FYEKMQ (reference sequence). V lost 5 bases, J lost 6 bases, and 16 bases stayed unmatched. This CDR3 has 17 amino acids.

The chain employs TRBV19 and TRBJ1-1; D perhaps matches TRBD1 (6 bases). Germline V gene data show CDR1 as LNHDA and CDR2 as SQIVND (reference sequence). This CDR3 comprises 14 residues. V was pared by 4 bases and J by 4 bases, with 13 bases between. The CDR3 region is CASSTGGGVTEAFF. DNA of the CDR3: TGTGCCAGTAGTACTGGTGGGGGCGTCACTGAAGCTTTCTTT.

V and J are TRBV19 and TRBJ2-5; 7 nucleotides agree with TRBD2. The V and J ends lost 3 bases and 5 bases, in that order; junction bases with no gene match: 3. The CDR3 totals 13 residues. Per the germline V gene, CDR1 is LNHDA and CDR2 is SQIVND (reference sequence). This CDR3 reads CASSMGGKETQYF. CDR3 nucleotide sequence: TGTGCCAGTAGTATGGGGGGGAAGGAGACCCAGTACTTC.

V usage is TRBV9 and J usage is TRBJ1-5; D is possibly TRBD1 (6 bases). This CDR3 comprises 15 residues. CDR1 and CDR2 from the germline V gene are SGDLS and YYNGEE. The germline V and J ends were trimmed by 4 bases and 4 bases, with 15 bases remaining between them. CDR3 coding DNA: TGTGCCAGCAGCAAAGAACCCACAGGGAATCAGCCCCAGCATTTT. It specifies CASSKEPTGNQPQHF.

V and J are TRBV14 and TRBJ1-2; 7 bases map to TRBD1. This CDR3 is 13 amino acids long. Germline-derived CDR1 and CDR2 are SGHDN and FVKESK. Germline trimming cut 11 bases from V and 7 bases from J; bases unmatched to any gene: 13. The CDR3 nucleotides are TGTGCCGGCAAGGAGAGGGGGCTAGGTGGCTACACCTTC. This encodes CAGKERGLGGYTF.